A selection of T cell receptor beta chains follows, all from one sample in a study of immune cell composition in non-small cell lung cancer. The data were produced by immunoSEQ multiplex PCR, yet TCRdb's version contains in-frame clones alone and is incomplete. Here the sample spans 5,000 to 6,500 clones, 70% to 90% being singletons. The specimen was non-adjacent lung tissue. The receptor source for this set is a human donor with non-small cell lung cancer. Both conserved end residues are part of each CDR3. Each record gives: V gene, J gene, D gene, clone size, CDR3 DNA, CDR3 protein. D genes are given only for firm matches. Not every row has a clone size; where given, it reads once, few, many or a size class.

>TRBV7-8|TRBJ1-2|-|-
TGTGCCAGCAGCCGCTCCGGGACGGAGGGGAGCTATGGCTACACCTTC
CASSRSGTEGSYGYTF
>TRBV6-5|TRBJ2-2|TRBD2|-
TGTGCCAGCAGCGAACTAGCGGGAAACACCGGGGAGCTGTTTTTT
CASSELAGNTGELFF
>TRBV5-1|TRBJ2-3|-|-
TGCGCCAGCAGCTTGGACCCCCTAGAGACGCAGTATTTT
CASSLDPLETQYF
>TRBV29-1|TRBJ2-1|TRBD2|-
TGCAGCGCTAGCGGGAGAGGGTACAATGAGCAGTTCTTC
CSASGRGYNEQFF
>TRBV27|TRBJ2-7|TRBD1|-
TGTGCCAGCAGTTCCCGGGACAGGGTATCCTCCGAGCAGTACTTC
CASSSRDRVSSEQYF
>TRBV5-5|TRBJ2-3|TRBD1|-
TGTGCCAGCAGTTGGGACAGGGGTGGAGATACGCAGTATTTT
CASSWDRGGDTQYF
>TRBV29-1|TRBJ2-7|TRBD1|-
TGCAGCGTGAACATGCGGACAGGTACCTACGAGCAGTACTTC
CSVNMRTGTYEQYF
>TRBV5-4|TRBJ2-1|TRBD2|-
TGTGCCAGCAGCTTGGAGACTAGCGGGAGGAGTGAGCAGTTCTTC
CASSLETSGRSEQFF
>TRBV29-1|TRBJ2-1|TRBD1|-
TGCAGCGTTGAAACTCCGGGACAGAATTTCAATGAGCAGTTCTTC
CSVETPGQNFNEQFF
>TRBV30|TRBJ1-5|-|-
TGTGCCTGGAGTGTACGGGGACTTTATAGCAATCAGCCCCAGCATTTT
CAWSVRGLYSNQPQHF
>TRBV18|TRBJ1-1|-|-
TGTGCCAGCTCACCACGGGCCCCGGGGGGGGACACTGAAGCTTTCTTT
CASSPRAPGGDTEAFF
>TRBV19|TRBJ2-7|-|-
TGTGCCAGTAGTCAACTAGCCGCGGCCTACGAGCAGTACTTC
CASSQLAAAYEQYF
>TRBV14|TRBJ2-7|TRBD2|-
TGTGCCAGCAGCCAGGGGACTAGCGGACTGTTCTACGAGCAGTACTTC
CASSQGTSGLFYEQYF
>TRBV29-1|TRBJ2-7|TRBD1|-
TGCAGCGCTGCGGACAGGGTTGGCGAGCAGTACTTC
CSAADRVGEQYF
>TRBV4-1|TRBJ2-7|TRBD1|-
TGCGCCAGCAGCCAAGGGGCGGACAGGCTCACCTACGAGCAGTACTTC
CASSQGADRLTYEQYF
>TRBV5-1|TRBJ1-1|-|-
TGCGCCAGCAGCTTGGAGGCGGTGGACACTGAAGCTTTCTTT
CASSLEAVDTEAFF
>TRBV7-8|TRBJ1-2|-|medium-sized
TGTGCCAGCAGCTTAGTCGAGTATAACTATGGCTACACCTTC
CASSLVEYNYGYTF
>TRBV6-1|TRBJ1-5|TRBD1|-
TGTGCCTGCCACCCTTCGACAGGGCCCAACCAGCCCCAGCATTTT
CACHPSTGPNQPQHF
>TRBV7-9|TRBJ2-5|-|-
TGTGCCAGCAGCTTAACCCCAGGGAAAGAGACCCAGTACTTC
CASSLTPGKETQYF
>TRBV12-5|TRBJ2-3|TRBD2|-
TGTGCTAGTGGTTTGACAGACTTGGGACTAGCGGGAAGTAAGGATACGCAGTATTTT
CASGLTDLGLAGSKDTQYF
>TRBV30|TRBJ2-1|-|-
TGTGCCTGGTACAGGGCAACGCCCTACAATGAGCAGTTCTTC
CAWYRATPYNEQFF
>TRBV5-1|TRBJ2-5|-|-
TGCGCCAGCAGCTTGGATTTCGGGAGACAAGAGACCCAGTACTTC
CASSLDFGRQETQYF
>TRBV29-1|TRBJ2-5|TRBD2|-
TGCAGCGTATCGGGAGGGCCCGGTGGGGAGACCCAGTACTTC
CSVSGGPGGETQYF
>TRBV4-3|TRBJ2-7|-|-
TGCGCCAGCAGCCAAGGACAGGTCAGCTCCTACGAGCAGTACTTC
CASSQGQVSSYEQYF
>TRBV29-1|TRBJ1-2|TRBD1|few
TGCAGCGTTACGACAGGGGCTGGCTATGGCTACACCTTC
CSVTTGAGYGYTF
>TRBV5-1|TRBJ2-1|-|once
TGCGCCAGCAGCCCAGGGGATTTTCTTGGGTTGAATGAGCAGTTCTTC
CASSPGDFLGLNEQFF
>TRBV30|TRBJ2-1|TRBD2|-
TGTGCCTGGACTACACCGACTAGCGGGAGGGCCCTGTCCTACAATGAGCAGTTCTTC
CAWTTPTSGRALSYNEQFF
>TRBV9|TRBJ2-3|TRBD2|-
TGTGCCAGCAGCGTAGCGGGCGGGAGTAGAACAGATACGCAGTATTTT
CASSVAGGSRTDTQYF
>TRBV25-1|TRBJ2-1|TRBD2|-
TGTGCCAGCAGCCTCGGGGGGGGTAATGAGCAGTTCTTC
CASSLGGGNEQFF
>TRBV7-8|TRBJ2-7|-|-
TGTGCCAGCAGCTTAGGCAGCTACGAGCAGTACTTC
CASSLGSYEQYF
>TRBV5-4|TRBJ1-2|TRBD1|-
TGTGCCAGCAGCGACAGGGACAGGGGAAAGGGCTACACCTTC
CASSDRDRGKGYTF
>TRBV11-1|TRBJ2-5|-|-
TGTGCCAGCAGCTTAGGGTCGGGAGCCGGGCCCCTCCTAGGGACCCAGTACTTC
CASSLGSGAGPLLGTQYF
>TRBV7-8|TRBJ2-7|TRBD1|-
TGTGCCAGCAGTTTCCGGGACAGCTACTACGAGCAGTACTTC
CASSFRDSYYEQYF